This T cell receptor (beta chain) appears in the sequencing data of a study of read filtering for tumor transcriptome and immune sequencing. Across the study: TCR-mapped reads were about 3.5 to 10.27 million with IR-seq versus roughly 75 to 1,300 with RNA-seq.

This library used approximately 0.4 ug RNA and molecular barcoded adaptors spanning alpha/delta and beta/gamma chains. TCRdb fed the reads into MiXCR, producing one record per CDR3 protein. The sample shows fewer than 90,000 distinct CDR3 sequences, over 9% of them seen only once. Bone marrow was sampled from every patient at the time of active disease. This CDR3 comprises 13 residues. The germline V and J ends were trimmed by 3 bases and 9 bases, with 12 bases remaining between them. Germline V CDR1 and CDR2: SGHAT, FQDESV (reference sequence). This clonotype was seen ten or more times. Its antigen is as yet unknown. Study outcomes and limitations: Correlation between methods rose after single-read clonotypes were removed. IR-seq captured clonotypes deeper and more reliably than RNA-seq.

The sequencing sample was made of a population of CD138-negative cells sorted from bone marrow. The clonotype originates from a donor aged 40 or older with multiple myeloma. V usage is TRBV11-1 and J usage is TRBJ2-1; D is unclear. CDR3 amino acids: CASSFSRDGEQFF. In DNA form, the CDR3 reads TGTGCCAGCAGCTTCAGCAGAGACGGTGAGCAGTTCTTC.